This T cell receptor (beta chain) was obtained from a study of regulatory T cells in long-lasting Graves disease. Per germline, CDR1 SQVTM and CDR2 ANQGSEA. The CDR3 contains 16 residues. The junction had 5 bases not matched to a gene; V was cut back by 5 bases and J by 0 bases. Regarding time point: newly diagnosed GD, antithyroid drugs for less than 3 months. PBMC RNA was the source of the TCR library. Researchers made TCR beta libraries by using iRepertoire HTBI primers and running Arm-PCR on CDR3 regions. TCRdb ran MiXCR on the multiplex PCR reads and lists one entry per CDR3 protein. The sample contains some 330,000 distinct CDR3 sequences, roughly 12% of which appear only once. This clonotype occurred a few times. The same data also went into a second study, on T cells in Graves' hyperthyroidism and ophthalmopathy.

This sample comprised peripheral blood mononuclear cells (PBMCs), obtained at new diagnosis, from a patient treated with antithyroid drugs. This rearrangement joins TRBV29-1 to TRBJ2-6; 9 bases are a match to TRBD1. This sequence originates from a young woman with Graves disease. CDR3 residues: CSVRGQGISGANVLTF. The CDR3 DNA reads TGCAGCGTTCGAGGACAGGGGATCTCTGGGGCCAACGTCCTGACTTTC. The variable domain in full, completed from reference TRBV29-1 and TRBJ2-6, reads SAVISQKPSRDICQRGTSLTIQCQVDSQVTMMFWYRQQPGQSLTLIATANQGSEATYESGFVIDKFPISRPNLTFSTLTVSNMSPEDSSIYLCSVRGQGISGANVLTFGAGSRLTVL.